This T cell receptor beta chain was observed in a study of shared clonotypes between healthy human individuals. The CDR3 totals 12 residues. The germline gives CDR1 SGHTA, CDR2 FQGNSA. V was trimmed by 1 base and J by 6 bases, leaving 7 bases between them. Generated by immunoSEQ multiplex PCR, the TCRdb table keeps only in-frame clones and is missing some. This sample has 2 million to 2.5 million clones, with around 95% found just once. The material sequenced was naive CD4+ T cells sorted from blood. The subset is: CD45RA+ positively selected. This TCR was sampled from a man aged 18 to 35 in good health. The genes are TRBV7-2 and TRBJ2-7; D may be TRBD2 (5 bases). CDR3 residues: CASSLDAGEQYF. Written as DNA, the CDR3 is TGTGCCAGCAGCTTAGATGCGGGCGAGCAGTACTTC. Complete variable domain (other parts from reference TRBV7-2 and TRBJ2-7): GAGVSQSPSNKVTEKGKDVELRCDPISGHTALYWYRQSLGQGLEFLIYFQGNSAPDKSGLPSDRFSAERTGGSVSTLTIQRTQQEDSAVYLCASSLDAGEQYFGPGTRLTVT.